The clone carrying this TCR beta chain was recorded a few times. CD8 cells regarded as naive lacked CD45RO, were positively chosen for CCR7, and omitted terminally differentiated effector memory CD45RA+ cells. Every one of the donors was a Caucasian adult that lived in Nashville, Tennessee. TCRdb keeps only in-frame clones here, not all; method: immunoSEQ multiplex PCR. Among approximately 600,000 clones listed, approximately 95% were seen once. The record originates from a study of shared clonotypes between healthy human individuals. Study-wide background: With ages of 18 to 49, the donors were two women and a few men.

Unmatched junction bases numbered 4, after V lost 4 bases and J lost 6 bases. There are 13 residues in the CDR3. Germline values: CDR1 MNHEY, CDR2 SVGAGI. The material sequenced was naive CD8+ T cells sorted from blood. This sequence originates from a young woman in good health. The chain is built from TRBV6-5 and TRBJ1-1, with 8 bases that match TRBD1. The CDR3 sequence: CASSSGGAPEAFF. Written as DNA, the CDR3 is TGTGCCAGCAGTTCAGGGGGCGCACCTGAAGCTTTCTTT.